The 31 T cell receptor beta chains below all came from one sample that was sequenced in a study of cytomegalovirus exposure and HLA in healthy donors. 13 Jbeta primers and 60 Vbeta primers were used for the PCR. Generated by immunoSEQ multiplex PCR, the TCRdb table keeps only in-frame clones and is missing some. The sample carries some 150,000 clones, 79% recorded once. The specimen sequenced was PBMCs. The receptors were sampled from a man in his forties in good health and CMV-seronegative.

The CDR3 is CASSLSLLRTLNNEQFF. The CDR3 nucleotides read TGTGCCAGCAGTTTAAGTTTGTTGAGGACTTTAAACAATGAGCAGTTCTTC. The chain couples TRBV27 to TRBJ2-1; a possible D gene is TRBD2 (5 bases). Per germline, CDR1 MNHEY and CDR2 SMNVEV (reference sequence). CDR3 size: 17 residues. V gave up 2 bases and J gave up 5 bases, with 19 bases separating them.

The genes are TRBV11-2 and TRBJ2-5, with D perhaps TRBD1 (5 bases). The CDR3 is 13 residues long. Trimming shortened V by 1 base and J by 5 bases, and 8 bases separated the two germline ends. Germline V gene sequence: CDR1 SGHAT, CDR2 FQNNGV. The CDR3 protein is CASSLGGVETQYF. The CDR3, as DNA: TGTGCCAGCAGCTTAGGGGGCGTCGAGACCCAGTACTTC.

The rearrangement joins TRBV7-9 to TRBJ1-3; TRBD1 agrees at 7 bases. J gave up 2 bases and V 6 bases, and 10 bases lay outside the gene matches. Germline CDR1 SEHNR, CDR2 FQNEAQ (reference sequence). The length of the CDR3 is 16 residues. Here the CDR3 DNA reads TGTGCCAGCAGGCCGGGACAGACTGCGGCTGGAAACACCATATATTTT. Its translation: CASRPGQTAAGNTIYF.

The chain employs TRBV5-1 and TRBJ2-1, with a possible D match to TRBD2 (7 bases). The germline CDR1 and CDR2 sequences are SGHRS and YFSETQ. V was trimmed by 0 bases and J by 4 bases, leaving 17 bases between them. This CDR3 has 17 residues. In DNA form, the CDR3 reads TGCGCCAGCAGCTTGGGGGGGCCTAGCGGATATTACAATGAGCAGTTCTTC. Amino acids: CASSLGGPSGYYNEQFF.

This sequence joins TRBV19 and TRBJ2-1, with TRBD2 identical over 7 bases. Germline V gene data show CDR1 as LNHDA and CDR2 as SQIVND (reference sequence). V shed 3 bases, J shed 8 bases, and the junction held 10 bases outside the gene matches. This CDR3 spans 15 amino acids. CDR3 in amino acids: CASSIRREGRDEQFF. CDR3 DNA: TGTGCCAGTAGTATTCGGAGGGAGGGCCGCGATGAGCAGTTCTTC.

The CDR3 sequence is CASSDSRKLDDTQYF. The CDR3 DNA sequence: TGTGCCAGCAGTGACTCGAGGAAATTAGACGATACGCAGTATTTT. This chain links TRBV6-4 with TRBJ2-3; D ambiguous. Germline assignment: CDR1 MRHNA and CDR2 SNTAGT. V was shortened by 0 bases and J by 6 bases, with 13 bases between the two germline ends. The CDR3 loop spans 15 amino acids.

This rearrangement joins TRBV18 to TRBJ1-1; 7 nucleotides line up with TRBD1. The CDR3 has 14 amino acids. Germline-derived CDR1 and CDR2 are KGHSH and LQKENI. Trimming removed 6 bases from V and 8 bases from J; junction bases left unmatched: 12. CDR3 DNA sequence: TGTGCCAGCTCCATTCCCTCGGGGACAGAAGAAGCTTTCTTT. Protein: CASSIPSGTEEAFF.

This chain uses TRBV28 with TRBJ1-3, with D uncertain. V was clipped by 2 bases and J by 3 bases, with 8 bases between them. The CDR3 length is 14 residues. The germline V gene encodes CDR1 MDHEN and CDR2 SYDVKM. The CDR3 sequence is CASSLEGSGNTIYF. The CDR3 DNA reads TGTGCCAGCAGTTTAGAGGGAAGTGGAAACACCATATATTTT.

The V and J genes are TRBV2 and TRBJ1-1; TRBD1 aligns across 9 bases. Losses at the gene ends were 6 bases for V and 4 bases for J; bases not matched to a gene: 6. Germline assignment: CDR1 SNHLY and CDR2 FYNNEI. This CDR3 has 14 amino acids. This chain's CDR3 is CASSQGTGPTEAFF. CDR3 nucleotides: TGTGCCAGCAGCCAGGGGACAGGGCCCACTGAAGCTTTCTTT.

The chain couples TRBV6-1 to TRBJ1-5, with 12 bases lining up with TRBD1. The germline V gene has CDR1 MNHNS and CDR2 SASEGT. The V segment lost 1 base and the J segment 2 bases; nucleotides outside the gene matches: 0. The CDR3 loop spans 16 amino acids. The CDR3 spells CASSEGDRGRNQPQHF. The CDR3 nucleotides read TGTGCCAGCAGTGAAGGGGACAGGGGGCGCAATCAGCCCCAGCATTTT.

The chain recombines TRBV5-1 with TRBJ2-3; TRBD2 aligns across 11 bases. The V and J ends lost 4 bases and 6 bases, in that order; junction bases with no gene match: 10. The CDR3 has 16 amino acids. Germline CDR1 SGHRS, CDR2 YFSETQ. CDR3 loop: CASSTQTSGARDTQYF. CDR3 nucleotide sequence: TGCGCCAGCAGCACCCAGACTAGCGGGGCCCGCGATACGCAGTATTTT.

The rearrangement links TRBV4-2 to TRBJ2-6, with TRBD1 identical over 7 bases. Looked up from germline, CDR1 is LGHNA and CDR2 is YNFKEQ. V was clipped by 2 bases and J by 0 bases; unmatched bases: 7. The CDR3 loop spans 18 amino acids. CDR3 amino acids: CASSQPGQSISGANVLTF. The DNA for the CDR3 is TGTGCCAGCAGCCAACCGGGACAGTCTATCTCTGGGGCCAACGTCCTGACTTTC.

V gene TRBV10-3 combines with J gene TRBJ2-1; possibly TRBD2 for D (6 bases). Germline CDR1 is ENHRY and CDR2 is SYGVKD. The CDR3 totals 13 residues. V lost 2 bases, J lost 8 bases, and 10 bases lay in between. Written as DNA, the CDR3 is TGTGCCATCAGTGAGGGAGGAGGGGATGAGCAGTTCTTC. This gives the protein CAISEGGGDEQFF.

This clone appeared once. The chain links TRBV7-9 to TRBJ2-2, with D perhaps matching TRBD2 (6 bases). With 7 bases removed from V and 3 bases from J, the gap between germline ends came to 15 bases. This CDR3 has 15 amino acids. Germline CDR1 and CDR2: SEHNR and FQNEAQ (reference sequence). The CDR3 loop is CASTKASAYTGELFF. As DNA, the CDR3 is TGTGCCAGCACCAAGGCTAGCGCTTACACCGGGGAGCTGTTTTTT. Using reference TRBV7-9 and TRBJ2-2 for the parts outside the CDR3, the full variable domain is DTGVSQNPRHKITKRGQNVTFRCDPISEHNRLYWYRQTLGQGPEFLTYFQNEAQLEKSRLLSDRFSAERPKGSFSTLEIQRTEQGDSAMYLCASTKASAYTGELFFGEGSRLTVL.

This clone turned up a few times. An end of the junction does not agree with germline; a read error may underlie this. This sequence joins TRBV4-2 and TRBJ1-2; unclear D gene. CDR1 and CDR2 (germline): LGHNA, YNFKEQ. This CDR3 region has 14 residues. CDR3 nucleotides: TGTGCCAGCAGCCAAGACCGGTTCGCCACCTCTTATTTCTTC. Translation gives CASSQDRFATSYFF.

The rearrangement uses TRBV19 and TRBJ2-7; the match to TRBD1 covers 9 bases. This CDR3 is 15 amino acids long. In germline, CDR1 is LNHDA, CDR2 SQIVND (reference sequence). J lost 3 bases, V lost 4 bases, and 7 bases had no gene match. CDR3 nucleotides: TGTGCCAGTAGTAAAGACAGGGGGGTAGGCTACGAGCAGTACTTC. Encoded protein: CASSKDRGVGYEQYF.

The V gene is TRBV5-1, the J gene TRBJ2-7; TRBD1 might be the D (5 bases). The CDR3 runs to 14 residues. Between the trimmed V and J ends, which lost 3 bases and 2 bases, there was a span of 12 bases. The germline CDR1 and CDR2 sequences are SGHRS and YFSETQ. The CDR3 loop is CASSSGGRAYEQYF. CDR3 in DNA: TGCGCCAGCAGCTCCGGTGGCAGGGCCTACGAGCAGTACTTC.

V is TRBV7-2 and J is TRBJ2-6; tentatively, D is TRBD2 (10 bases). Trimming shortened V by 5 bases and J by 5 bases, and 19 bases separated the two germline ends. CDR1 and CDR2 (germline): SGHTA, FQGNSA. This CDR3 is built from 17 residues. CDR3 loop: CASSLLAGQGRANVLTF. The CDR3 region has the DNA TGTGCCAGCAGCCTACTAGCGGGACAGGGAAGGGCCAACGTCCTGACTTTC. Based on the CDR3 plus reference TRBV7-2 and TRBJ2-6, the full variable domain is GAGVSQSPSNKVTEKGKDVELRCDPISGHTALYWYRQSLGQGLEFLIYFQGNSAPDKSGLPSDRFSAERTGGSVSTLTIQRTQQEDSAVYLCASSLLAGQGRANVLTFGAGSRLTVL.

The chain recombines TRBV5-1 with TRBJ1-5; 9 nucleotides align to TRBD1. The CDR3 is 13 residues long. Losses at the gene ends were 7 bases for V and 7 bases for J; bases not matched to a gene: 6. Germline V gene data show CDR1 as SGHRS and CDR2 as YFSETQ. CDR3 sequence (DNA): TGCGCCAGCGCAGTTGACAGGGGGCAGCCCCAGCATTTT. Translation gives CASAVDRGQPQHF.

The chain joins TRBV29-1 to TRBJ2-7; 9 nucleotides line up with TRBD2. With 1 base clipped from V and 7 bases from J, the junction kept 14 bases outside the gene matches. Germline V gene lookup returns CDR1 SQVTM and CDR2 ANQGSEA. This CDR3 contains 16 residues. CDR3 protein: CSVEAWLAGEVKEQYF. CDR3 bases: TGCAGCGTTGAAGCTTGGTTAGCGGGAGAAGTTAAGGAGCAGTACTTC.

The chain employs TRBV5-1 and TRBJ1-5; TRBD1 is a possible D gene (6 bases). CDR3 length: 14 amino acids. Looked up from germline, CDR1 is SGHRS and CDR2 is YFSETQ. Trimming stripped 4 bases from V and 3 bases from J, with 11 bases between. The CDR3 loop reads CASSPTGPNQPQHF. CDR3 coding DNA: TGCGCCAGCAGCCCGACAGGCCCCAATCAGCCCCAGCATTTT.

V usage is TRBV6-1 and J usage is TRBJ2-1, with D perhaps matching TRBD2 (5 bases). Germline-derived CDR1 and CDR2 are MNHNS and SASEGT. This CDR3 comprises 12 residues. V dropped 5 bases and J dropped 7 bases, with 9 bases sitting between them. CDR3 nucleotides: TGTGCCAGCAGTCCACTAGGGAATGAGCAGTTCTTC. It is translated as CASSPLGNEQFF.

The rearrangement links TRBV9 to TRBJ2-1; weak D call: TRBD2 (5 bases). The germline V and J ends were trimmed by 1 base and 5 bases, with 10 bases remaining between them. The CDR3 length is 14 residues. CDR1 and CDR2 (germline): SGDLS, YYNGEE. The CDR3 here is CASSVSGTNNEQFF. The CDR3 nucleotides are TGTGCCAGCAGCGTAAGCGGTACGAACAATGAGCAGTTCTTC.

CDR3 sequence reads: CASSIWANTGELFF. CDR3 coding DNA: TGTGCCAGTAGTATCTGGGCAAACACCGGGGAGCTGTTTTTT. The gene calls are TRBV19 and TRBJ2-2; D is undetermined. CDR1 LNHDA and CDR2 SQIVND come from the germline V gene (reference sequence). The CDR3 has 14 residues. Trimming removed 3 bases at V and 2 bases at J, with 7 bases between.

This chain joins TRBV29-1 and TRBJ2-7; TRBD1 is a possible D gene (6 bases). The germline V gene has CDR1 SQVTM and CDR2 ANQGSEA. Trimming removed 7 bases from V and 3 bases from J, with 13 bases in between. There are 12 residues in the CDR3. The CDR3 nucleotides are TGCAGCGCGGGGCAGGGGATCTACGAGCAGTACTTC. Protein product: CSAGQGIYEQYF.

CDR3 residues: CASSFQGGDSRAFF. The CDR3 bases are TGCGCCAGCAGCTTTCAAGGGGGCGATTCCAGAGCTTTCTTT. The chain has TRBV5-1 and TRBJ1-1; TRBD1 matches 7 bases. Per germline, CDR1 SGHRS and CDR2 YFSETQ. The CDR3 has 14 amino acids. V trimming: 2 bases; J trimming: 10 bases; junction bases outside the gene matches: 11.

In this sample, this clone turned up once. The rearrangement links TRBV7-8 to TRBJ2-7; 8 bases agree with TRBD2. Losses at the gene ends were 5 bases for V and 2 bases for J; bases not matched to a gene: 5. This CDR3 region has 14 residues. Germline CDR1 SGHVS, CDR2 FQNEAQ. In nucleotides, the CDR3 is TGTGCCAGCAGCGTTAGCGGGGCGACCTACGAGCAGTACTTC. Its protein is CASSVSGATYEQYF.

This chain uses TRBV7-2 with TRBJ2-7; D possibly corresponds to TRBD2 (6 bases). Looked up from germline, CDR1 is SGHTA and CDR2 is FQGNSA. V was trimmed by 3 bases and J by 6 bases, leaving 15 bases between them. CDR3 size: 14 residues. CDR3 coding DNA: TGTGCCAGCAGCTTGGACCGACTAGTCCGCGAGCAGTACTTC. Protein product: CASSLDRLVREQYF.

The V call is TRBV2, the J call TRBJ2-7; D remains ambiguous. The V gene lost 3 bases and the J gene lost 2 bases, with 8 bases spanning the gap. From germline, CDR1 is SNHLY and CDR2 FYNNEI. CDR3 size: 13 residues. The CDR3 DNA is TGTGCCAGCAGTGAGGCTTTTACCTACGAGCAGTACTTC. This sequence encodes CASSEAFTYEQYF.

This chain joins TRBV19 and TRBJ1-3, with 7 bases identical to TRBD1. The germline CDR1 and CDR2 sequences are LNHDA and SQIVND (reference sequence). Trimming cost V 6 bases and J 0 bases; bases outside gene matches: 8. The CDR3 totals 16 residues. The DNA for the CDR3 is TGTGCCAGTAGCATCCTGGGACAGCGCTCTGGAAACACCATATATTTT. As protein: CASSILGQRSGNTIYF.

The V gene is TRBV7-2, the J gene TRBJ2-3, with D perhaps matching TRBD1 (6 bases). V was cut by 1 base and J by 3 bases, with 11 bases left in between. The CDR3 consists of 15 residues. Germline CDR1 and CDR2: SGHTA and FQGNSA. The CDR3 DNA is TGTGCCAGCAGCTTAGAAGCACAGGGAACAGATACGCAGTATTTT. This gives the protein CASSLEAQGTDTQYF.